The clone carrying this T cell receptor (beta chain) was detected only a few times. Its specificity is not known. A much more abundant neighbour one base away suggests this may be a read error. Between about 18,000 and 1,100,000 sorted cells, with 10%, 30% or 50% RNA, yielded naive CD8 libraries. Sorting selected naive CD8 T cells with a CD8+CD4-CCR7+CD45RA+ phenotype. Bulk libraries came from a prior protocol with listed TCR primers. TCRdb called the PCR reads again in MiXCR, with one record for every CDR3 protein. This sample yields tens of thousands of distinct CDR3 sequences, of which roughly 24% are seen a single time; around 0.97% belongs to the top ten. The data were taken from a study of molecular identifiers for immune sequencing clone quantification. The study, taken as a whole, reports: Single-cell amounts of spiked Jurkat TCR RNA were reportedly detectable among approximately 1 million naive cells.

The CDR3 runs 13 residues. Germline V gives CDR1 LGHDT, CDR2 YNNKEL (reference sequence). Sequencing was performed on naive CD8+ T cells from blood, with Jurkat cell RNA spiked in. Subset here: FACS-sorted CD8+CD4-CCR7+CD45RA+ naive T cells. The gene calls are TRBV3-1 and TRBJ2-3; no clear D. The receptor was derived from a human donor in good health. Some libraries in this study had Jurkat cell RNA spiked in. CDR3: CAGSPRISDTQYF. DNA for the CDR3: TGTGCCGGCAGCCCTAGAATATCAGATACGCAGTATTTT.